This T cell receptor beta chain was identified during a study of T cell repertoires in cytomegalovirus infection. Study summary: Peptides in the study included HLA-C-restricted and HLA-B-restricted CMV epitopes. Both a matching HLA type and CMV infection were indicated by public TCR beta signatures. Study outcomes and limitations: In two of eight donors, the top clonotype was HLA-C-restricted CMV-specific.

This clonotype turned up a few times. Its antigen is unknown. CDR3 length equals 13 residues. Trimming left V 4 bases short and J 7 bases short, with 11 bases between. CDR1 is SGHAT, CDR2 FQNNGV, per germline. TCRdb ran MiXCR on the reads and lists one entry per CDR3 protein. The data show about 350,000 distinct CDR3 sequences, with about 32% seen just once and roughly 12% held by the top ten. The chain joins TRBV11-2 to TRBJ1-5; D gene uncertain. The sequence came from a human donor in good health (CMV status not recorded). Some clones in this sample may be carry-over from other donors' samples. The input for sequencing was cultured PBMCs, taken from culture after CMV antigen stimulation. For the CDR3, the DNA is TGTGCCAGCAGCTCGGGTCTACAGCAGCCCCAGCATTTT. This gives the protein CASSSGLQQPQHF.